Sequencing of this T cell receptor (beta chain) was carried out in a study of blood T cell repertoires in COVID-19. Trimming removed 3 bases from V and 5 bases from J, with 11 bases in between. The CDR3 length is 14 residues. Germline V gene lookup returns CDR1 SGHVS and CDR2 FQNEAQ. Using immunoSEQ multiplex PCR, the repertoire was profiled, and TCRdb retains in-frame clones only, with some absent. The repertoire holds about 62,000 clones, around nine tenths seen once, with approximately 0.99% in the top ten. This chain connects TRBV7-8 to TRBJ2-1; D is uncertain. This TCR came from an older man with acute or convalescent COVID-19. The sample was peripheral blood. CDR3 protein: CASSFLDSHNEQFF. In DNA, the CDR3 is TGTGCCAGCAGCTTTTTAGACTCGCACAATGAGCAGTTCTTC.